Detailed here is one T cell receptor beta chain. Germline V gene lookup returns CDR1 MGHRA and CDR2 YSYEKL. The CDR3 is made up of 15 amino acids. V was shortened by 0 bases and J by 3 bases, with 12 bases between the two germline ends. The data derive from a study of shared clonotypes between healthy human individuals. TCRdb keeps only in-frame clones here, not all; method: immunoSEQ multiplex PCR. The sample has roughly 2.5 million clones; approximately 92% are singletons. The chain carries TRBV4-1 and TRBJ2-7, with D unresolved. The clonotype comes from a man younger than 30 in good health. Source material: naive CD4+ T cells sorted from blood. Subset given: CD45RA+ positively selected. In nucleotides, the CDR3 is TGCGCCAGCAGCCAAGACTTTGGAGACGACTACGAGCAGTACTTC. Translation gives CASSQDFGDDYEQYF.